The 5 T cell receptor beta chains listed next were all sequenced from one sample in a study of shared clonotypes between healthy human individuals (dated by TCRdb to the early 2020s). Receptor libraries were prepared by the immunoSEQ multiplex PCR assay. TCRdb took over this immuneACCESS table, retaining in-frame rearrangements with V and J assigned. Such tables are incomplete; in checked studies, under half of the missing clones stem from an unresolved V gene, and the remainder is unexplained. This sample holds around 2.5 million clones; approximately 93% were observed only once. Around 0.4% of the sample lies in the top ten. Sequenced material: naive CD4+ T cells from PBMCs. The cell subset or site label, as the study defines it: CD45RA+ positively selected. Source of these receptors: a man between 18 and 29 years old in good health. Some clones in this sample may be carry-over from other donors' samples.

The rearrangement joins TRBV19 to TRBJ1-2; D is unresolved. CDR1 and CDR2 from the germline V gene are LNHDA and SQIVND (reference sequence). V lost 8 bases and J lost 5, with 18 bases in between. This CDR3 region has 14 residues. The CDR3: CASLTPQSTYGYTF. As DNA, the CDR3 is TGTGCCAGTCTAACTCCCCAGTCCACGTATGGCTACACCTTC. The entire variable domain, with the rest obtained from reference TRBV19 and TRBJ1-2, is as follows: DGGITQSPKYLFRKEGQNVTLSCEQNLNHDAMYWYRQDPGQGLRLIYYSQIVNDFQKGDIAEGYSVSREKKESFPLTVTSAQKNPTAFYLCASLTPQSTYGYTFGSGTRLTVV.

V and J are TRBV19 and TRBJ2-7; 11 bases match TRBD2. Germline lookup yields CDR1 LNHDA and CDR2 SQIVND (reference sequence). The CDR3 has 15 residues. With V trimmed by 6 bases and J by 2 bases, 6 bases remained unmatched. CDR3 residues: CASRRGLAETYEQYF. CDR3 coding DNA: TGTGCCAGTAGGAGGGGACTAGCGGAGACCTACGAGCAGTACTTC.

This sequence joins TRBV7-9 and TRBJ2-3, with 15 bases identical to TRBD2. The length of the CDR3 is 16 residues. The V gene end was trimmed by 6 bases and the J gene end by 3 bases; junction bases not matched to a gene: 4. Germline values: CDR1 SEHNR, CDR2 FQNEAQ (reference sequence). The DNA of the CDR3 is TGTGCCAGCAGTGGGGGGACTAGCGGGAGGACAGATACGCAGTATTTT. This gives the protein CASSGGTSGRTDTQYF.

This clone was recorded only once. The chain carries TRBV15 and TRBJ2-5, with TRBD1 matching 8 bases. CDR1 is LNHNV and CDR2 is YYDKDF in the germline V gene (reference sequence). The CDR3 contains 15 residues. With V trimmed by 5 bases and J by 3 bases, 8 bases remained unmatched. CDR3 residues: CATSVHPGGEETQYF. The CDR3 bases are TGTGCCACCAGCGTACACCCAGGGGGCGAAGAGACCCAGTACTTC. The full variable domain, its missing parts supplied by reference TRBV15 and TRBJ2-5, is DAMVIQNPRYQVTQFGKPVTLSCSQTLNHNVMYWYQQKSSQAPKLLFHYYDKDFNNEADTPDNFQSRRPNTSFCFLDIRSPGLGDTAMYLCATSVHPGGEETQYFGPGTRLLVL.

This chain joins TRBV7-2 and TRBJ2-7, with 8 bases that match TRBD1. The CDR3 consists of 17 residues. Trimming took 1 base from V and 3 from J; bases not matched to a gene: 11. CDR1 SGHTA and CDR2 FQGNSA come from the germline V gene. CDR3 amino acids: CASSLGMVAGGYYEQYF. In DNA, the CDR3 is TGTGCCAGCAGCTTAGGTATGGTGGCAGGGGGCTACTACGAGCAGTACTTC.